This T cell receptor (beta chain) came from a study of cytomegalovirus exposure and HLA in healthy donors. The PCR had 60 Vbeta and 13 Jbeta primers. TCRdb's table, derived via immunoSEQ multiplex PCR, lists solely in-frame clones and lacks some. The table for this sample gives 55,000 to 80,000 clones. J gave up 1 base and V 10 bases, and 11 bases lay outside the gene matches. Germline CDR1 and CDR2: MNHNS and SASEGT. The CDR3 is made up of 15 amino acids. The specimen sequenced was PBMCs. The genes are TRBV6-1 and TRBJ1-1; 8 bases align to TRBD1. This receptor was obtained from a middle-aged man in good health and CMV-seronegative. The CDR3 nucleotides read TGTGCCACAGAGCCTAGAGGGACAGGGAACACTGAAGCTTTCTTT. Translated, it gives CATEPRGTGNTEAFF.